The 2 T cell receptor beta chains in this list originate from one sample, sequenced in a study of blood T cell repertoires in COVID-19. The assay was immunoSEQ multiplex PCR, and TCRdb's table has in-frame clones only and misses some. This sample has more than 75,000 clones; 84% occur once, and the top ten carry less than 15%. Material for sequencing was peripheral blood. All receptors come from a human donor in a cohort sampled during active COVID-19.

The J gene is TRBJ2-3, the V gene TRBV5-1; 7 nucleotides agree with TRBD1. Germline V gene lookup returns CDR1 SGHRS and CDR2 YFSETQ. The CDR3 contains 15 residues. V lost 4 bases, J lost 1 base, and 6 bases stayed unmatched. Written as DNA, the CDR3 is TGCGCCAGCAGCCTAACCGGGACAGGCACAGATACGCAGTATTTT. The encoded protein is CASSLTGTGTDTQYF.

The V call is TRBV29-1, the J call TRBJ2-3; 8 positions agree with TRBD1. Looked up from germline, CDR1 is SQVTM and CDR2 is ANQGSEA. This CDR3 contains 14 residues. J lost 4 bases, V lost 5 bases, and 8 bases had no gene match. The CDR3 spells CSVSPGGVADTQYF. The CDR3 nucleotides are TGCAGCGTTTCTCCAGGGGGCGTCGCAGATACGCAGTATTTT.